These 11 T cell receptor beta chains came from one sample sequenced in a study of blood T cell repertoires in COVID-19. Sequencing was performed with immunoSEQ multiplex PCR; in TCRdb, only in-frame clones are kept and a portion is missing. The data hold roughly 200,000 clones, with 82% observed a single time. The sample was peripheral blood. These receptor sequences come from a woman of 80 years or more with COVID-19, enrolled during active disease.

Only one count was recorded for this clone. The rearrangement uses TRBV7-8 and TRBJ2-7; 11 nucleotides line up with TRBD2. Germline V gene data show CDR1 as SGHVS and CDR2 as FQNEAQ. V dropped 6 bases and J dropped 2; count of bases not matched to a gene: 9. This CDR3 has 16 residues. The CDR3 DNA sequence: TGTGCCAGCAGACGGACCGGGACTAGCGGTACCTACGAGCAGTACTTC. Translating gives CASRRTGTSGTYEQYF. The full variable domain, in which reference TRBV7-8 and TRBJ2-7 provide the parts outside the CDR3, is GAGVSQSPRYKVAKRGQDVALRCDPISGHVSLFWYQQALGQGPEFLTYFQNEAQLDKSGLPSDRFFAERPEGSVSTLKIQRTQQEDSAVYLCASRRTGTSGTYEQYFGPGTRLTVT.

This chain connects TRBV12-3 or TRBV12-4 to TRBJ1-2; D not certain. The CDR3 has 13 amino acids. Trimming stripped 8 bases from V and 6 bases from J, with 16 bases between. This chain's CDR3 is CASGSGAGHGYTF. CDR3 coding DNA: TGTGCCAGCGGCTCCGGTGCGGGCCATGGCTACACCTTC.

The chain couples TRBV5-4 to TRBJ1-1; 7 bases are a match to TRBD1. Germline CDR1 and CDR2: SGHNT and YYREEE (reference sequence). CDR3 length equals 14 residues. With 0 bases clipped from V and 14 bases from J, the junction kept 13 bases outside the gene matches. The CDR3 sequence: CASSLDETGISSFF. DNA of the CDR3: TGTGCCAGCAGCTTGGACGAGACAGGGATTTCCTCCTTCTTT.

The J gene is TRBJ1-5, the V gene TRBV6-5, with D uncertain. V shed 6 bases and J shed 1 base, with 10 bases lying between them. Germline CDR1 is MNHEY and CDR2 is SVGAGI. CDR3 size: 14 residues. CDR3 sequence: CASSLAGSNQPQHF. The CDR3 nucleotides are TGTGCCAGCAGCCTCGCGGGAAGCAATCAGCCCCAGCATTTT.

A few counts support this clone. The chain combines TRBV5-1 with TRBJ2-2; 8 bases line up with TRBD1. Germline V CDR1 and CDR2: SGHRS, YFSETQ. This CDR3 comprises 15 residues. J was trimmed by 5 bases and V by 4 bases; bases with no gene match: 7. CDR3 loop: CASSTSGGETGELFF. In DNA, the CDR3 is TGCGCCAGCAGCACCTCAGGGGGCGAGACCGGGGAGCTGTTTTTT.

A few counts support this clone. The chain links TRBV2 to TRBJ1-5; D gene unclear. This CDR3 comprises 15 residues. Per the germline V gene, CDR1 is SNHLY and CDR2 is FYNNEI. V was clipped by 6 bases and J by 5 bases, with 17 bases between them. CDR3 residues: CASRENVPMHQPQHF. The CDR3 DNA is TGTGCCAGCAGGGAGAATGTCCCCATGCATCAGCCCCAGCATTTT.

The V call is TRBV27, the J call TRBJ1-1; TRBD1 aligns across 9 bases. Germline V lookup: CDR1 MNHEY, CDR2 SMNVEV (reference sequence). This CDR3 region has 15 residues. J was trimmed by 5 bases and V by 4 bases; bases with no gene match: 8. The CDR3 nucleotides are TGTGCCAGCAGTTCAAACAGGGGGCGGGGGACTGAAGCTTTCTTT. It translates to CASSSNRGRGTEAFF.

This clone has only a few counts. This chain uses TRBV9 with TRBJ2-7; the match to TRBD1 covers 7 bases. Germline-derived CDR1 and CDR2 are SGDLS and YYNGEE. This CDR3 contains 14 residues. J gave up 7 bases and V 4 bases, and 11 bases lay outside the gene matches. CDR3 sequence reads: CASSKGDSRLEQYF. The CDR3 coding sequence is TGTGCCAGCAGCAAGGGGGACAGCCGTTTGGAGCAGTACTTC.

The genes are TRBV5-4 and TRBJ2-2; 9 nucleotides agree with TRBD1. CDR1 and CDR2 (germline): SGHNT, YYREEE (reference sequence). This CDR3 has 14 amino acids. Trimming removed 3 bases from V and 7 bases from J; junction bases left unmatched: 4. The CDR3 nucleotides read TGTGCCAGCAGCTCTGGACAGGGGATCGGGGAGCTGTTTTTT. Protein product: CASSSGQGIGELFF. Complete variable domain (other parts from reference TRBV5-4 and TRBJ2-2): ETGVTQSPTHLIKTRGQQVTLRCSSQSGHNTVSWYQQALGQGPQFIFQYYREEENGRGNFPPRFSGLQFPNYSSELNVNALELDDSALYLCASSSGQGIGELFFGEGSRLTVL.

This clone was observed a single time. The chain has TRBV10-3 and TRBJ1-3; TRBD1 aligns across 7 bases. Looked up from germline, CDR1 is ENHRY and CDR2 is SYGVKD. The V and J ends lost 4 bases and 0 bases, in that order; junction bases with no gene match: 3. The CDR3 length is 15 residues. CDR3 in amino acids: CAISGGQASGNTIYF. The DNA of the CDR3 is TGTGCCATCAGTGGCGGACAGGCCTCTGGAAACACCATATATTTT.

This sequence joins TRBV7-2 and TRBJ1-2, with unresolved D. There are 13 residues in the CDR3. CDR1 is SGHTA and CDR2 is FQGNSA in the germline V gene. With 5 bases removed from V and 6 bases from J, the gap between germline ends came to 13 bases. The DNA of the CDR3 is TGTGCCAGCAGCCCTGTCGCGAGCCATGGCTACACCTTC. It codes for CASSPVASHGYTF.